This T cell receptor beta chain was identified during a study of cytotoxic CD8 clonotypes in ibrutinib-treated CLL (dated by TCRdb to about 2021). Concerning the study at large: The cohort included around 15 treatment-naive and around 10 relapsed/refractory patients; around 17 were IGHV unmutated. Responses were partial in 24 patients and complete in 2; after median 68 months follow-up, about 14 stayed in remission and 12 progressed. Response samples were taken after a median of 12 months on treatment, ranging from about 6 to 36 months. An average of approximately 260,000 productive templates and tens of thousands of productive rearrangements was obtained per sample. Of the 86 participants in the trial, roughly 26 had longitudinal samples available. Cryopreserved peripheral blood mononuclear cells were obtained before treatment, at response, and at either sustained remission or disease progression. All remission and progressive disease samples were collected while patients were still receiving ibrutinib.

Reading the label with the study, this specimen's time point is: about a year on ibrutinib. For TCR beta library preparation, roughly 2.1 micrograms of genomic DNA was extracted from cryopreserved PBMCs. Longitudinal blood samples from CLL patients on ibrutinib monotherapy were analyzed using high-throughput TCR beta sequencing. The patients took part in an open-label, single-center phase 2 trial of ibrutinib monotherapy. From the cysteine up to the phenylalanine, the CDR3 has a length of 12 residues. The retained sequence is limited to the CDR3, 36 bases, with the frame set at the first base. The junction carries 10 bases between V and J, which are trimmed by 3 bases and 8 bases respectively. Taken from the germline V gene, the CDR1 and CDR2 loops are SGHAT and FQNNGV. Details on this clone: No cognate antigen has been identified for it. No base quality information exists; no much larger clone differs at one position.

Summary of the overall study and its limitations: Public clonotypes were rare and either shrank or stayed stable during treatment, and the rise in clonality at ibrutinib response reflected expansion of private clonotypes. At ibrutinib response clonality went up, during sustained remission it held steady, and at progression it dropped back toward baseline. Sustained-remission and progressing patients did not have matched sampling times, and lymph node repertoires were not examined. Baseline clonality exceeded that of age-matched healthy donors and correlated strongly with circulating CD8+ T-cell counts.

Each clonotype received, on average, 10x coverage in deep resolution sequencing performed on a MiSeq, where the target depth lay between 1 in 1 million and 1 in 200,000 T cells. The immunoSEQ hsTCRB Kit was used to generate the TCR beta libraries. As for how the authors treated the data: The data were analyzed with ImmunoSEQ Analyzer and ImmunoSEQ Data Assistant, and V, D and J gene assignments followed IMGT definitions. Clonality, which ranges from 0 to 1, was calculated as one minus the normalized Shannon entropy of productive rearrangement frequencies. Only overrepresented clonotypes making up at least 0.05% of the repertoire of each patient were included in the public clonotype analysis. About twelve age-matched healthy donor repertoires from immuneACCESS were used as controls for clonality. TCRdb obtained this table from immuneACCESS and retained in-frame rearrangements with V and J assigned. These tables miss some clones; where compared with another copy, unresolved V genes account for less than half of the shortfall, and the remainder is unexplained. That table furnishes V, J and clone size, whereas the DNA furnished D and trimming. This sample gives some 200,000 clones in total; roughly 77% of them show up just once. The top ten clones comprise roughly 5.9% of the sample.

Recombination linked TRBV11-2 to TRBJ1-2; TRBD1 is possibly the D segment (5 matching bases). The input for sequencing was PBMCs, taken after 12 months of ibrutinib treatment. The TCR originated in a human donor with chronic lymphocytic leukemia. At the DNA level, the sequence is TGTGCCAGCAGCTTGCAGGGTAGGGGCTACACCTTC. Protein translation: CASSLQGRGYTF.